This TCR beta chain was retrieved from a study of T cell responses to AZD1222 COVID-19 vaccine. Study information: The study pooled second doses at about 4 or about 12 weeks. Broader study findings: Seropositive at baseline were only a handful of AZD1222 recipients. Donors, mostly white British, included more females; clonal diversity was possibly underestimated. Nearly half of spike-specific TCRs reportedly go after variant regions that carry no mutations.

Sequenced by immunoSEQ multiplex PCR; TCRdb stores in-frame clones only, minus some. The table has 170,000 or so clones, 85% to 95% seen once. CDR3 length: 17 residues. Germline CDR1 is SGHTA and CDR2 is FQGTGA. The germline V and J ends were trimmed by 2 bases and 4 bases, with 20 bases remaining between them. In the case of this clone: Its cognate antigen is unknown.

The chain carries TRBV7-3 and TRBJ2-5; a possible D gene is TRBD1 (6 bases). This receptor was obtained from an adult in good health. The sequencing here drew on peripheral blood, taken on day 0 of AZD1222 vaccination. CDR3 bases: TGTGCCAGCAGCTTAGGTCTGTCAGGGGCGGAAGGAGAGACCCAGTACTTC. It encodes CASSLGLSGAEGETQYF.